Below, 17 T cell receptor beta chains from the same sample are listed, as sequenced in a study of blood T cell repertoires in COVID-19. Assay: immunoSEQ multiplex PCR; the TCRdb copy retains only in-frame clones and omits some. The table has about 30,000 clones, around nine tenths seen once. The sample was peripheral blood. These receptors originate from a human donor in a cohort sampled during active COVID-19.

This sequence joins TRBV7-9 and TRBJ2-7, with D possibly being TRBD1 (6 bases). CDR1 is SEHNR, CDR2 FQNEAQ, per germline (reference sequence). V was clipped by 6 bases and J by 3 bases, with 18 bases between them. The CDR3 is made up of 15 amino acids. CDR3 protein: CASREGGGDNYEQYF. As DNA, the CDR3 is TGTGCCAGCAGGGAAGGAGGTGGGGACAACTACGAGCAGTACTTC.

The J gene is TRBJ2-3, the V gene TRBV7-2, with 9 bases matching TRBD2. V was pared by 2 bases and J by 5 bases, with 8 bases of the junction left unmatched. The CDR3 spans 16 residues. Germline V CDR1 and CDR2: SGHTA, FQGNSA. The CDR3 DNA sequence: TGTGCCAGCAGCTTATCTAGCGGGATCCGGAGAGATACGCAGTATTTT. Translating gives CASSLSSGIRRDTQYF.

This sequence joins TRBV5-5 and TRBJ2-7; maybe TRBD1 (6 bases). V was cut by 1 base and J by 4 bases, with 12 bases left in between. Germline V CDR1 and CDR2: SGHKS, YYEKEE (reference sequence). CDR3 length: 14 residues. The CDR3 loop is CASSLQGNGYEQYF. In nucleotides, the CDR3 is TGTGCCAGCAGCTTGCAGGGGAATGGGTACGAGCAGTACTTC. Full variable domain (remainder filled in from reference TRBV5-5 and TRBJ2-7): DAGVTQSPTHLIKTRGQQVTLRCSPISGHKSVSWYQQVLGQGPQFIFQYYEKEERGRGNFPDRFSARQFPNYSSELNVNALLLGDSALYLCASSLQGNGYEQYFGPGTRLTVT.

This clone has a single count. The genes are TRBV12-3 or TRBV12-4 and TRBJ2-5, with D tentatively TRBD2 (7 bases). V was clipped by 8 bases and J by 5 bases, with 15 bases between them. The CDR3 extends over 13 amino acids. CDR3 protein: CASGRTGGETQYF. CDR3 coding DNA: TGTGCCAGCGGAAGGACGGGGGGCGAGACCCAGTACTTC.

The CDR3 sequence: CSVGTGDEQFF. In DNA form, the CDR3 reads TGCAGCGTGGGGACGGGGGATGAGCAGTTCTTC. V and J are TRBV29-1 and TRBJ2-1; TRBD2 is a possible D gene (6 bases). This CDR3 region has 11 residues. Germline V gene data show CDR1 as SQVTM and CDR2 as ANQGSEA. V was pared by 6 bases and J by 8 bases, with 11 bases between.

Details on this clone: Distinct nucleotide sequences in the sample also encode this CDR3. The CDR3 region has the DNA TGTGCCACCCAGGGGGCTTACGAGCAGTACTTC. This sequence encodes CATQGAYEQYF. The chain links TRBV19 to TRBJ2-7; 8 bases are shared with TRBD1. Per germline, CDR1 LNHDA and CDR2 SQIVND (reference sequence). The CDR3 is 11 amino acids. V shed 10 bases and J 4 bases; nucleotides not matched to a gene: 3.

V usage is TRBV7-9 and J usage is TRBJ1-6; TRBD1 might be the D (6 bases). Germline assignment: CDR1 SEHNR and CDR2 FQNEAQ (reference sequence). The CDR3 totals 14 residues. Deletions cut 3 bases from V and 6 bases from J, with 9 bases between. CDR3 DNA sequence: TGTGCCAGCAGCTTCGAACAGGGTAATTCACCCCTCCACTTT. It specifies CASSFEQGNSPLHF.

The rearrangement joins TRBV2 to TRBJ2-3, with a tentative D call TRBD1 (6 bases). The length of the CDR3 is 12 residues. V lost 5 bases, J lost 3 bases, and 6 bases lay in between. Germline CDR1 and CDR2: SNHLY and FYNNEI. CDR3 amino acids: CASSTGTDTQYF. CDR3 nucleotides: TGTGCCAGCAGTACAGGGACAGATACGCAGTATTTT. The complete variable domain, with remaining parts taken from reference TRBV2 and TRBJ2-3, reads EPEVTQTPSHQVTQMGQEVILRCVPISNHLYFYWYRQILGQKVEFLVSFYNNEISEKSEIFDDQFSVERPDGSNFTLKIRSTKLEDSAMYFCASSTGTDTQYFGPGTRLTVL.

The V gene is TRBV2, the J gene TRBJ2-3; 7 nucleotides agree with TRBD2. The V gene's germline CDR1 is SNHLY and CDR2 FYNNEI. The CDR3 runs to 15 residues. V lost 5 bases and J lost 5; bases outside the gene matches: 10. Here the CDR3 reads CASSPRGGGGDTQYF. The CDR3 region has the DNA TGTGCCAGCAGTCCAAGAGGCGGGGGTGGAGATACGCAGTATTTT.

The DNA for the CDR3 is TGTGCCAGCAGCTTAGGACCACAGGGGTACGAGCAGTACTTC. Its translation: CASSLGPQGYEQYF. The chain combines TRBV7-2 with TRBJ2-7; 7 bases are a match to TRBD1. Germline V lookup: CDR1 SGHTA, CDR2 FQGNSA. The CDR3 totals 14 residues. After removal of 1 base from V and 4 bases from J, the junction contained 4 bases not matched to a gene.

The rearrangement joins TRBV7-2 to TRBJ1-5; possibly TRBD1 for D (5 bases). The V and J ends lost 1 base and 2 bases respectively, with 9 bases between them. CDR1 is SGHTA, CDR2 FQGNSA, per germline. This CDR3 has 15 residues. CDR3 residues: CASSLVGGGNQPQHF. The CDR3 DNA is TGTGCCAGCAGCTTAGTGGGGGGTGGCAATCAGCCCCAGCATTTT. Combining the CDR3 with reference TRBV7-2 and TRBJ1-5 gives the whole variable domain GAGVSQSPSNKVTEKGKDVELRCDPISGHTALYWYRQSLGQGLEFLIYFQGNSAPDKSGLPSDRFSAERTGGSVSTLTIQRTQQEDSAVYLCASSLVGGGNQPQHFGDGTRLSIL.

The chain employs TRBV18 and TRBJ2-5; D perhaps matches TRBD2 (5 bases). V shed 8 bases and J shed 5 bases, with 15 bases lying between them. Germline CDR1 and CDR2: KGHSH and LQKENI. The CDR3 sequence is 13 residues long. The CDR3 DNA follows: TGTGCCAGCGGTCGTCTGGAGGCTGAGACCCAGTACTTC. It codes for CASGRLEAETQYF.

This chain connects TRBV5-1 to TRBJ2-6, with TRBD1 matching 8 bases. Germline V lookup: CDR1 SGHRS, CDR2 YFSETQ. The CDR3 sequence is 16 residues long. The V gene end was trimmed by 4 bases and the J gene end by 2 bases; junction bases not matched to a gene: 5. CDR3 nucleotide sequence: TGCGCCAGCAGCCCATGGACAGGGACTGGGGCCAACGTCCTGACTTTC. It is translated as CASSPWTGTGANVLTF. The full variable domain, completed using reference TRBV5-1 and TRBJ2-6, is KAGVTQTPRYLIKTRGQQVTLSCSPISGHRSVSWYQQTPGQGLQFLFEYFSETQRNKGNFPGRFSGRQFSNSRSEMNVSTLELGDSALYLCASSPWTGTGANVLTFGAGSRLTVL.

The gene calls are TRBV4-1 and TRBJ2-5, with D possibly TRBD2 on 5 matching bases. CDR3 length equals 14 residues. Trimming took 4 bases from V and 9 from J, leaving 18 bases between them. CDR1 and CDR2 (germline): MGHRA, YSYEKL. CDR3 nucleotide sequence: TGCGCCAGCAGCCCAGATGGGAGTAAGAGGTCCCAGTACTTC. It is translated as CASSPDGSKRSQYF.

J is TRBJ2-3 and V is TRBV24-1; possibly TRBD1 for D (7 bases). V was trimmed by 2 bases and J by 8 bases, leaving 10 bases between them. The CDR3 runs 13 residues. Germline V lookup: CDR1 KGHDR, CDR2 SFDVKD. Written as DNA, the CDR3 is TGTGCCACCAGTGATTGGCAGGGGGGTACGCAGTATTTT. Its protein product is CATSDWQGGTQYF.

This clone has a single count. V and J are TRBV19 and TRBJ2-1; maybe TRBD1 (7 bases). CDR3 length: 13 residues. The germline CDR1 and CDR2 sequences are LNHDA and SQIVND (reference sequence). The V end lost 6 bases, the J end lost 6 bases, and 12 bases lay between the germline ends. Here the CDR3 reads CASRAQGGNEQFF. The CDR3 DNA reads TGTGCCAGTAGAGCTCAGGGGGGCAATGAGCAGTTCTTC. The full variable domain, in which reference TRBV19 and TRBJ2-1 provide the parts outside the CDR3, is DGGITQSPKYLFRKEGQNVTLSCEQNLNHDAMYWYRQDPGQGLRLIYYSQIVNDFQKGDIAEGYSVSREKKESFPLTVTSAQKNPTAFYLCASRAQGGNEQFFGPGTRLTVL.

The chain is built from TRBV10-3 and TRBJ2-7; 12 nucleotides match TRBD2. J gave up 0 bases and V 5 bases, and 8 bases lay outside the gene matches. Germline assignment: CDR1 ENHRY and CDR2 SYGVKD. This CDR3 comprises 17 residues. The CDR3 DNA reads as TGTGCCATCAGTACACTAGCGGGGGGCCTGAGCTCCTACGAGCAGTACTTC. Protein sequence: CAISTLAGGLSSYEQYF.